One sample yielded the 7 T cell receptor beta chains listed below, sequenced in a study of cytomegalovirus exposure and HLA in healthy donors. TCRdb's copy holds only in-frame clones and misses some; the assay was immunoSEQ multiplex PCR. The table includes about 200,000 clones, around nine tenths detected once. Sequencing input: PBMCs. These TCRs come from a young woman in good health and CMV-seronegative.

The chain has TRBV10-3 and TRBJ2-3, with D maybe TRBD2 (6 bases). CDR3 length: 17 amino acids. The germline V gene has CDR1 ENHRY and CDR2 SYGVKD. Trimming stripped 0 bases from V and 1 base from J, with 14 bases between. For the CDR3, the DNA is TGTGCCATCAGTGAGTCCACGGGAGCCGATGGCACAGATACGCAGTATTTT. Protein product: CAISESTGADGTDTQYF.

The rearrangement links TRBV7-9 to TRBJ2-1, with D possibly TRBD2 on 6 matching bases. V dropped 5 bases and J dropped 3 bases, with 26 bases sitting between them. The CDR3 covers 19 residues. CDR1 and CDR2 (germline): SEHNR, FQNEAQ (reference sequence). The CDR3 DNA sequence: TGTGCCAGCAGCGACTCCGGGCTAGCGAGACGTCTCGGCTACAATGAGCAGTTCTTC. It translates to CASSDSGLARRLGYNEQFF.

The chain links TRBV27 to TRBJ2-5; D possibly corresponds to TRBD1 (5 bases). The germline gives CDR1 MNHEY, CDR2 SMNVEV (reference sequence). Trimming stripped 5 bases from V and 5 bases from J, with 15 bases between. CDR3 length: 14 residues. The CDR3 loop is CASSLNWGSETQYF. The CDR3 DNA is TGTGCCAGCAGTCTGAACTGGGGCTCCGAGACCCAGTACTTC.

For the CDR3, the DNA is TGTGCCAGCTCACTGGACACTAACTATGGCTACACCTTC. Translated, it gives CASSLDTNYGYTF. J is TRBJ1-2 and V is TRBV18; maybe TRBD1 (5 bases). V lost 4 bases and J lost 0, with 6 bases in between. Germline-derived CDR1 and CDR2 are KGHSH and LQKENI. CDR3 length equals 13 residues.

The chain carries TRBV19 and TRBJ1-1; 11 bases match TRBD1. Germline-derived CDR1 and CDR2 are LNHDA and SQIVND (reference sequence). Germline trimming cut 7 bases from V and 4 bases from J; bases unmatched to any gene: 11. The CDR3 is 16 residues long. CDR3 sequence reads: CASTRTTGQGATEAFF. The CDR3 DNA reads TGTGCCAGTACCCGAACTACTGGACAGGGGGCCACTGAAGCTTTCTTT.

The rearrangement joins TRBV5-1 to TRBJ2-6; weak D call: TRBD2 (5 bases). CDR1 SGHRS and CDR2 YFSETQ come from the germline V gene. The V end was cut by 2 bases, the J end by 0 bases, with 9 bases between. The CDR3 runs to 16 residues. The CDR3 sequence: CASSLGGNSGANVLTF. The CDR3 DNA reads as TGCGCCAGCAGCTTAGGAGGTAACTCTGGGGCCAACGTCCTGACTTTC.

In its sample, this clone was seen once. The V call is TRBV27, the J call TRBJ2-7; D remains unclear. The CDR3 has 14 amino acids. V lost 0 bases to trimming and J lost 2 bases, with 8 bases between them. Germline values: CDR1 MNHEY, CDR2 SMNVEV (reference sequence). The CDR3: CASSLSLDTYEQYF. CDR3 nucleotides: TGTGCCAGCAGTTTATCCCTCGACACCTACGAGCAGTACTTC.